The 21 T cell receptor beta chains in this list originate from one sample, sequenced in a study of cytomegalovirus exposure and HLA in healthy donors. The PCR had 60 Vbeta and 13 Jbeta primers. Sequencing was performed with immunoSEQ multiplex PCR; in TCRdb, only in-frame clones are kept and a portion is missing. The sample includes more than 100,000 clones, roughly 60% of them seen just once. The sequenced sample was PBMCs. Receptor source: a man aged 35 to 55 in good health and CMV-seropositive.

This clone turned up a few times. The V call is TRBV18, the J call TRBJ2-7; TRBD1 matches at 9 bases. After removal of 5 bases from V and 5 bases from J, the junction contained 4 bases not matched to a gene. Germline V gene data show CDR1 as KGHSH and CDR2 as LQKENI. This CDR3 spans 13 amino acids. CDR3 sequence reads: CASSATGGNEQYF. The CDR3 bases are TGTGCCAGCTCAGCCACAGGGGGCAACGAGCAGTACTTC. Using reference TRBV18 and TRBJ2-7 for the parts outside the CDR3, the full variable domain is NAGVMQNPRHLVRRRGQEARLRCSPMKGHSHVYWYRQLPEEGLKFMVYLQKENIIDESGMPKERFSAEFPKEGPSILRIQQVVRGDSAAYFCASSATGGNEQYFGPGTRLTVT.

As regards this clone: One end of the junction varies from germline; a read error may be responsible. This CDR3 is also generated by other DNA sequences in the sample. The chain joins TRBV11-1 to TRBJ1-1; TRBD1 matches 8 bases. The CDR3 sequence is 12 residues long. The germline CDR1 and CDR2 sequences are SGHAT and FQDESV (reference sequence). The CDR3 sequence: CASSGQGLRAFF. For the CDR3, the DNA is TGCGCCAGCAGCGGACAGGGATTGAGAGCTTTCTTT.

This clone was counted between two and nine times. The rearrangement links TRBV28 to TRBJ1-6, with D possibly matching TRBD1 (6 bases). CDR1 and CDR2 from the germline V gene are MDHEN and SYDVKM. With 6 bases removed from V and 6 bases from J, the gap between germline ends came to 18 bases. This CDR3 has 16 amino acids. CDR3 sequence: CASREMTGQINSPLHF. DNA of the CDR3: TGTGCCAGCAGAGAGATGACGGGACAAATTAATTCACCCCTCCACTTT.

The V and J genes are TRBV15 and TRBJ1-1; 7 bases match TRBD1. CDR1 is LNHNV, CDR2 YYDKDF, per germline (reference sequence). CDR3 length: 15 amino acids. J gave up 1 base and V 0 bases, and 2 bases lay outside the gene matches. Here the CDR3 reads CATSRDGTANTEAFF. The CDR3 DNA reads as TGTGCCACCAGCAGAGATGGGACAGCGAACACTGAAGCTTTCTTT.

The chain recombines TRBV7-3 with TRBJ2-1, with TRBD1 matching 10 bases. Per the germline V gene, CDR1 is SGHTA and CDR2 is FQGTGA. Trimming cost V 5 bases and J 9 bases; bases outside gene matches: 7. This CDR3 has 14 residues. CDR3 region: CASSPGTGVVEQFF. CDR3 coding DNA: TGTGCCAGCAGCCCCGGGACAGGGGTGGTTGAGCAGTTCTTC.

As for this clone: Other DNA sequences in this specimen translate into the identical CDR3. This chain uses TRBV9 with TRBJ2-2, with D possibly being TRBD1 (5 bases). Per the germline V gene, CDR1 is SGDLS and CDR2 is YYNGEE. Trimming took 1 base from V and 2 from J, leaving 6 bases between them. The CDR3 runs to 14 residues. CDR3 residues: CASSVQGNTGELFF. The CDR3 nucleotides read TGTGCCAGCAGCGTACAGGGAAACACCGGGGAGCTGTTTTTT.

In the case of this clone: A read error may account for a junction end that differs from germline. This chain joins TRBV5-6 and TRBJ2-7; D is ambiguous. The CDR3 runs 13 residues. Germline assignment: CDR1 SGHDT and CDR2 YYEEEE. The CDR3 region has the DNA TGTGCCAGCAGGTTGGCTAGTCTCTACGAGCAGTACTTC. This sequence encodes CASRLASLYEQYF.

In regard to this clone: Sequence at one end of the junction differs from germline and may be a read error. The chain uses TRBV30 and TRBJ2-3; possibly TRBD1 for D (5 bases). This CDR3 has 11 amino acids. Per germline, CDR1 GTSNPN and CDR2 SVGIG (reference sequence). The DNA for the CDR3 is TGTGCCTGGACAGGCACAGGTACGCAGTATTTT. This sequence encodes CAWTGTGTQYF.

The J gene is TRBJ2-5, the V gene TRBV29-1, with 7 bases aligning to TRBD2. V trimming: 3 bases; J trimming: 6 bases; junction bases outside the gene matches: 7. CDR1 is SQVTM, CDR2 ANQGSEA, per germline. CDR3 length: 13 residues. The CDR3 is CSVDREDLKTQYF. The CDR3 region has the DNA TGCAGCGTTGATCGGGAGGATCTAAAGACCCAGTACTTC.

The rearrangement joins TRBV7-6 to TRBJ2-5; 9 nucleotides line up with TRBD1. This CDR3 spans 14 amino acids. The J segment lost 5 bases and the V segment lost 5 bases, leaving 6 bases of the junction unmatched. Germline V CDR1 and CDR2: SGHVS, FNYEAQ. DNA of the CDR3: TGTGCCAGCAGCCCGGGACAGGGATACGAGACCCAGTACTTC. Translated, it gives CASSPGQGYETQYF.

In DNA form, the CDR3 reads TGTGCCAGCAGTGTGGGGGGTTCACGCGAGCAGTACTTC. Encoded protein: CASSVGGSREQYF. The rearrangement links TRBV25-1 to TRBJ2-7; tentative D call: TRBD2 (6 bases). V was trimmed by 4 bases and J by 6 bases, leaving 13 bases between them. The CDR3 covers 13 residues. Germline V gives CDR1 MGHDK, CDR2 SYGVNS.

This clone was observed a single time. V gene TRBV6-5 combines with J gene TRBJ2-7; maybe TRBD1 (5 bases). V dropped 6 bases and J dropped 6 bases, with 12 bases sitting between them. This CDR3 comprises 12 residues. Germline V gene lookup returns CDR1 MNHEY and CDR2 SVGAGI. CDR3 amino acids: CASRGQGLEQYF. For the CDR3, the DNA is TGTGCCAGCAGGGGTCAGGGCCTCGAGCAGTACTTC.

The rearrangement joins TRBV7-2 to TRBJ2-5; TRBD2 matches at 13 bases. J gave up 9 bases and V 4 bases, and 8 bases lay outside the gene matches. CDR3 size: 15 residues. In germline, CDR1 is SGHTA, CDR2 FQGNSA. The CDR3 DNA is TGTGCCAGCAGCTCCGGACTAGCGGGGGCCCGGGCCCAGTACTTC. Its protein product is CASSSGLAGARAQYF.

As regards this clone: This sample also contains other DNA sequences that code for the same CDR3. The gene calls are TRBV5-1 and TRBJ2-5; TRBD1 agrees at 7 bases. V dropped 2 bases and J dropped 2; count of bases not matched to a gene: 9. The CDR3 loop spans 16 amino acids. Germline CDR1 reads SGHRS; CDR2 reads YFSETQ. Here the CDR3 DNA reads TGCGCCAGCAGCTTAGCTAACAGGGGTGGTCAAGAGACCCAGTACTTC. Protein product: CASSLANRGGQETQYF.

This sequence joins TRBV29-1 and TRBJ2-1, with TRBD1 matching 11 bases. Per the germline V gene, CDR1 is SQVTM and CDR2 is ANQGSEA. The V gene end was trimmed by 3 bases and the J gene end by 6 bases; junction bases not matched to a gene: 4. The CDR3 contains 14 residues. The DNA of the CDR3 is TGCAGCGTTGAGGCCGGGACAGGGGGCAATGAGCAGTTCTTC. It yields the protein CSVEAGTGGNEQFF.

The rearrangement links TRBV5-4 to TRBJ2-5; 12 bases are shared with TRBD2. The germline CDR1 and CDR2 sequences are SGHNT and YYREEE (reference sequence). This CDR3 has 15 residues. V lost 0 bases and J lost 5; bases outside the gene matches: 2. In nucleotides, the CDR3 is TGTGCCAGCAGCTTGGAGACTAGCGGGAGTGAGACCCAGTACTTC. Translation gives CASSLETSGSETQYF.

A few counts support this clone. This sequence joins TRBV6-5 and TRBJ1-1; TRBD1 matches at 7 bases. The V gene end was trimmed by 0 bases and the J gene end by 0 bases; junction bases not matched to a gene: 4. This CDR3 region has 16 residues. Per germline, CDR1 MNHEY and CDR2 SVGAGI. For the CDR3, the DNA is TGTGCCAGCAGTTACTCCGCGGGACAGCTGAACACTGAAGCTTTCTTT. This gives the protein CASSYSAGQLNTEAFF.

This clone was seen a handful of times. The gene calls are TRBV5-8 and TRBJ2-3, with 7 nucleotides matching TRBD2. Germline CDR1 and CDR2: SGHTS and YDEGEE. V lost 5 bases, J lost 0 bases, and 6 bases stayed unmatched. The CDR3 sequence is 15 residues long. CDR3 bases: TGTGCCAGCAGAACCCGGGGGGTTAGCACAGATACGCAGTATTTT. This sequence encodes CASRTRGVSTDTQYF.

The J gene is TRBJ1-4, the V gene TRBV6-5; a possible D gene is TRBD1 (5 bases). This CDR3 region has 16 residues. Trimming removed 2 bases at V and 2 bases at J, with 12 bases between. CDR1 is MNHEY, CDR2 SVGAGI, per germline. Written as DNA, the CDR3 is TGTGCCAGCAGTTACGACAGCCTTGCCACTAATGAAAAACTGTTTTTT. Its translation is CASSYDSLATNEKLFF.

The table lists this clone with a count of one. The junction differs from germline at one of its ends, possibly a read error. The chain combines TRBV11-2 with TRBJ2-7; a possible D gene is TRBD2 (6 bases). Per germline, CDR1 SGHAT and CDR2 FQNNGV. This CDR3 spans 15 amino acids. The CDR3 is CASSIESDYRYEQYF. As DNA, the CDR3 is TGTGCCAGCAGCATAGAGTCGGACTATCGCTACGAGCAGTACTTC.

This rearrangement joins TRBV11-3 to TRBJ2-2, with D possibly TRBD1 on 6 matching bases. CDR1 SGHNT and CDR2 YENEEA come from the germline V gene. This CDR3 region has 15 residues. Trimming cost V 3 bases and J 4 bases, with 12 bases left between them. DNA of the CDR3: TGTGCCAGCAGCTTCTCCAGGGGATCCACCGGGGAGCTGTTTTTT. Its protein is CASSFSRGSTGELFF.